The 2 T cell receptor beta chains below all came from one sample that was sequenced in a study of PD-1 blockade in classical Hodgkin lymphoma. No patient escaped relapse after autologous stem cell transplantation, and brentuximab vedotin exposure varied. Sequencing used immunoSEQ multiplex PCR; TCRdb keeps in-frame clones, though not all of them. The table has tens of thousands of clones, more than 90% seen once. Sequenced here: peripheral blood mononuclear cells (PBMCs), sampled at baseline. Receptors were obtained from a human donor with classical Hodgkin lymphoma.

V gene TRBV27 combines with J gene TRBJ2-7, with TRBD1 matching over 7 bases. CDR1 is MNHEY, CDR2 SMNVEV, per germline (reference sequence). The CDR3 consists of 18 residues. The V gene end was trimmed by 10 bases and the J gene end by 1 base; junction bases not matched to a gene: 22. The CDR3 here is CANHLYTQGILPSYEQYF. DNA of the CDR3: TGTGCCAACCACCTTTATACACAGGGGATACTTCCATCCTACGAGCAGTACTTC.

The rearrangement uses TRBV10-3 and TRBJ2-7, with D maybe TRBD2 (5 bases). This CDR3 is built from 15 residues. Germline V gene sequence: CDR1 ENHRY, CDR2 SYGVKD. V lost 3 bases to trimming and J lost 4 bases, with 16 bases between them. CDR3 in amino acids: CAISDPVEGLYEQYF. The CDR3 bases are TGTGCCATCAGTGACCCCGTTGAGGGTTTGTACGAGCAGTACTTC.